Following are 11 T cell receptor beta chains from one sample sequenced in a study of identical twins. Via MiXCR, TCRdb re-called the 5' RACE reads, giving one row per CDR3 protein. Seen here are under 250,000 distinct CDR3 sequences, 7.5% observed once, and the top ten hold 5% to 6%. This sample was shared with a second study, whose subject was yellow fever vaccine responses in identical twins.

The sequenced material came from CD8+ T cells sorted from blood. These receptors originate from a woman aged 18-29 years in good health.

This clonotype was found a few times. The V and J genes are TRBV2 and TRBJ2-1; 10 bases agree with TRBD2. The CDR3 spans 15 residues. Germline loops: CDR1 SNHLY, CDR2 FYNNEI. V shed 8 bases and J 8 bases; nucleotides not matched to a gene: 12. The CDR3 protein is CASAKSSGSGYEQFF. In DNA form, the CDR3 reads TGTGCCAGCGCCAAATCTAGCGGGAGTGGTTATGAGCAGTTCTTC.

This clonotype has a handful of counts. This CDR3 reads CSARNGLAGTDTQYF. In nucleotides, the CDR3 is TGCAGTGCTCGAAACGGACTAGCGGGAACGGATACGCAGTATTTT. The J gene is TRBJ2-3, the V gene TRBV20-1; 12 positions match TRBD2. CDR1 DFQATT and CDR2 SNEGSKA come from the germline V gene (reference sequence). This CDR3 region has 15 residues. V shed 5 bases, J shed 6 bases, and the junction held 9 bases outside the gene matches.

The chain employs TRBV7-9 and TRBJ2-1; 8 bases line up with TRBD1. Germline V lookup: CDR1 SEHNR, CDR2 FQNEAQ (reference sequence). The trim removed 1 base at V and 7 bases at J, leaving 6 bases unmatched. The CDR3 totals 15 residues. The CDR3 coding sequence is TGTGCCAGCAGCTTAGTTAGGACAGGGTTAAATGAGCAGTTCTTC. Its protein is CASSLVRTGLNEQFF. Together with reference TRBV7-9 and TRBJ2-1, the CDR3 gives the full variable domain: DTGVSQNPRHKITKRGQNVTFRCDPISEHNRLYWYRQTLGQGPEFLTYFQNEAQLEKSRLLSDRFSAERPKGSFSTLEIQRTEQGDSAMYLCASSLVRTGLNEQFFGPGTRLTVL.

This clonotype was seen many times. The V call is TRBV4-1, the J call TRBJ1-1; D not resolved. Germline CDR1 reads MGHRA; CDR2 reads YSYEKL. Trimming shortened V by 1 base and J by 11 bases, and 8 bases separated the two germline ends. The CDR3 spans 11 residues. The CDR3 here is CASSQGANAFF. Written as DNA, the CDR3 is TGCGCCAGCAGCCAAGGTGCAAATGCTTTCTTT.

This clonotype was observed many times. The rearrangement uses TRBV29-1 and TRBJ2-1, with 9 bases that match TRBD2. The V and J ends lost 7 bases and 8 bases, in that order; junction bases with no gene match: 12. This CDR3 contains 14 residues. Germline CDR1 SQVTM, CDR2 ANQGSEA. CDR3 loop: CSAGLSGRIYEQFF. The DNA of the CDR3 is TGCAGCGCCGGCCTTAGCGGGAGAATATATGAGCAGTTCTTC.

This clonotype came up a few times. The rearrangement links TRBV9 to TRBJ2-2; 7 bases match TRBD1. The CDR3 contains 14 residues. Germline CDR1 is SGDLS and CDR2 is YYNGEE. V shed 3 bases and J 7 bases; nucleotides not matched to a gene: 6. In DNA form, the CDR3 reads TGTGCCAGCAGCGCCAGACAGGGAAGCGGGGAGCTGTTTTTT. It translates to CASSARQGSGELFF.

The rearrangement uses TRBV20-1 and TRBJ1-2; D is ambiguous. The CDR3 runs to 13 residues. The germline V gene encodes CDR1 DFQATT and CDR2 SNEGSKA (reference sequence). The V end lost 6 bases, the J end lost 5 bases, and 16 bases lay between the germline ends. The chain's CDR3 is CSATLISPYGYTF. The DNA of the CDR3 is TGCAGTGCCACTCTAATTTCTCCATATGGCTACACCTTC.

CDR3 amino acids: CASSYKPGILQHF. CDR3 DNA: TGTGCCAGCAGTTACAAGCCAGGGATACTTCAGCATTTT. The chain carries TRBV6-5 and TRBJ1-5, with D tentatively TRBD1 (5 bases). The germline CDR1 and CDR2 sequences are MNHEY and SVGAGI. The V and J ends lost 2 bases and 13 bases respectively, with 15 bases between them. The CDR3 covers 13 residues.

J is TRBJ2-1 and V is TRBV20-1, with D possibly being TRBD2 (6 bases). This CDR3 region has 16 residues. Per germline, CDR1 DFQATT and CDR2 SNEGSKA (reference sequence). V was cut by 4 bases and J by 5 bases, with 21 bases left in between. The CDR3 loop is CSAIYLRDFPNNEQFF. The CDR3 nucleotides read TGCAGTGCTATTTACCTCAGGGACTTCCCGAACAATGAGCAGTTCTTC.

The sample holds many counts of this clonotype. V gene TRBV27 combines with J gene TRBJ1-2; a weak D match, TRBD1 (5 bases). CDR1 is MNHEY, CDR2 SMNVEV, per germline (reference sequence). This CDR3 comprises 15 residues. V was pared by 3 bases and J by 8 bases, with 19 bases between. The CDR3 here is CASSLMRGRVEGYTF. CDR3 DNA: TGTGCCAGCAGTTTGATGCGGGGCAGGGTAGAAGGCTACACCTTC.

This clonotype was detected many times. The chain is built from TRBV11-2 and TRBJ2-7; 7 positions agree with TRBD1. CDR1 is SGHAT, CDR2 FQNNGV, per germline. The length of the CDR3 is 14 residues. Germline trimming cut 7 bases from V and 2 bases from J; bases unmatched to any gene: 8. This CDR3 reads CASNSKTGAYEQYF. The CDR3 DNA reads as TGTGCCAGCAACTCAAAAACAGGGGCCTACGAGCAGTACTTC.